This T cell receptor (beta chain) was sequenced in a study of T cells after yellow fever vaccination. The CDR3 covers 13 residues. V was pared by 6 bases and J by 5 bases, with 3 bases of the junction left unmatched. Germline loops: CDR1 MNHNY, CDR2 SVGAGI (reference sequence). 5'RACE template switching generated TCR cDNA, adding a universal primer site and UMIs. TCRdb analysed the 5' RACE reads with MiXCR anew, one entry per CDR3 protein. The table shows under 300,000 distinct CDR3 sequences, with approximately 12% occurring only once. The sample consisted of CD4+ T cells sorted from PBMCs, taken 45 days after the yellow fever booster vaccination. The rearrangement links TRBV6-6 to TRBJ2-5, with TRBD2 matching 10 bases. This TCR derives from a man aged 25 to 40 who received the YFV17D yellow fever vaccine. The CDR3 region is CASRLAGGETQYF. DNA of the CDR3: TGTGCCAGCAGGTTAGCGGGAGGTGAGACCCAGTACTTC.